One sample yielded the 29 T cell receptor beta chains listed below, sequenced in a study of T-cell memory formation after mild COVID-19. MiXCR was run by TCRdb on the 5' RACE reads, yielding one entry per CDR3 protein. The table has roughly 410,000 distinct CDR3 sequences, roughly 26% seen once; the top ten hold 7.5% to 10%. Sequences were obtained from PBMCs or a T cell subset sorted from them (not recorded which). These receptors originate from an adult woman who had mild COVID-19 (a few samples of this study predate the infection). Cell type and time point are not known.

The V call is TRBV5-1, the J call TRBJ2-1; 10 nucleotides align to TRBD1. The CDR3 is made up of 16 amino acids. With 7 bases clipped from V and 6 bases from J, the junction kept 13 bases outside the gene matches. CDR1 is SGHRS and CDR2 is YFSETQ in the germline V gene. CDR3 sequence (DNA): TGCGCCAGCCTGCCCGGGACAGGGGATTTATTCAATGAGCAGTTCTTC. Translated: CASLPGTGDLFNEQFF.

This clonotype was counted only a few times. The chain links TRBV4-3 to TRBJ1-5; D gene unclear. V lost 0 bases to trimming and J lost 4 bases, with 13 bases between them. The CDR3 is made up of 16 amino acids. Germline lookup yields CDR1 LGHNA and CDR2 YSLEER. The CDR3 reads CASSQDRGVPNQPQHF. The CDR3 DNA follows: TGCGCCAGCAGCCAAGATCGGGGTGTCCCAAATCAGCCCCAGCATTTT.

This rearrangement joins TRBV9 to TRBJ2-3; 8 nucleotides line up with TRBD1. The CDR3 consists of 13 residues. The ends lost 0 bases at V and 9 bases at J; junction bases unmatched: 3. Germline V lookup: CDR1 SGDLS, CDR2 YYNGEE. CDR3: CASSVGGQDTQYF. CDR3 sequence (DNA): TGTGCCAGCAGCGTAGGGGGACAGGACACGCAGTATTTT.

This chain uses TRBV7-2 with TRBJ2-1, with TRBD2 matching 8 bases. The trim removed 1 base at V and 9 bases at J, leaving 8 bases unmatched. Germline CDR1 reads SGHTA; CDR2 reads FQGNSA. The CDR3 has 15 amino acids. In nucleotides, the CDR3 is TGTGCCAGCAGCTTAGAACGCCGGGGGGGCGGTGAGCAGTTCTTC. Its protein is CASSLERRGGGEQFF.

The V and J genes are TRBV13 and TRBJ2-5, with D possibly matching TRBD2 (5 bases). The CDR3 runs to 14 residues. V shed 5 bases and J shed 6 bases, with 16 bases lying between them. Per germline, CDR1 PRHDT and CDR2 FYEKMQ (reference sequence). CDR3: CASSDILEGKTQYF. The CDR3 nucleotides are TGTGCCAGCAGCGACATCCTAGAGGGAAAGACCCAGTACTTC.

The chain has TRBV30 and TRBJ2-2; D is undetermined. Trimming stripped 8 bases from V and 6 bases from J, with 10 bases between. The CDR3 consists of 11 residues. Per the germline V gene, CDR1 is GTSNPN and CDR2 is SVGIG (reference sequence). The CDR3 loop is CAVRNPGELFF. Written as DNA, the CDR3 is TGTGCCGTTCGTAATCCCGGGGAGCTGTTTTTT.

The chain couples TRBV4-2 to TRBJ2-7; 10 bases agree with TRBD1. The germline gives CDR1 LGHNA, CDR2 YNFKEQ. This CDR3 is built from 15 residues. The ends lost 3 bases at V and 5 bases at J; junction bases unmatched: 7. The CDR3 region has the DNA TGTGCCAGCAGCCAGGGGACAGGGGAAATCAACGAGCAGTACTTC. Translated: CASSQGTGEINEQYF.

This clonotype was detected a few times. This chain joins TRBV25-1 and TRBJ1-5, with D perhaps matching TRBD1 (5 bases). Germline V CDR1 and CDR2: MGHDK, SYGVNS. V was pared by 5 bases and J by 1 base, with 9 bases between. This CDR3 has 14 amino acids. CDR3 amino acids: CASSTWGSNQPQHF. The CDR3 DNA follows: TGTGCCAGCAGTACATGGGGGAGCAATCAGCCCCAGCATTTT.

This clonotype showed up just a few times. The rearrangement uses TRBV6-2 or TRBV6-3 and TRBJ2-3; TRBD2 agrees at 7 bases. Germline CDR1 reads MNHEY; CDR2 reads SVGEGT. The CDR3 loop spans 16 amino acids. Germline trimming cut 2 bases from V and 4 bases from J; bases unmatched to any gene: 9. Here the CDR3 DNA reads TGTGCCAGCAGTTACCTCGGGGGAGGGGCCTCAGATACGCAGTATTTT. This encodes CASSYLGGGASDTQYF.

In this sample, this clonotype turned up many times. This chain links TRBV7-2 with TRBJ2-2; D is perhaps TRBD1 (5 bases). The CDR3 length is 16 residues. Germline lookup yields CDR1 SGHTA and CDR2 FQGNSA. V shed 0 bases and J shed 7 bases, with 15 bases lying between them. The CDR3 here is CASSLARSGWGGELFF. CDR3 DNA: TGTGCCAGCAGCTTAGCTCGGTCAGGGTGGGGCGGGGAGCTGTTTTTT.

This clonotype has a handful of counts. This chain joins TRBV10-3 and TRBJ1-6; D not resolved. Germline loops: CDR1 ENHRY, CDR2 SYGVKD. The V gene lost 0 bases and the J gene lost 7 bases, with 7 bases spanning the gap. The CDR3 totals 14 residues. The CDR3 loop is CAISESHINSPLHF. The CDR3 region has the DNA TGTGCCATCAGTGAGTCTCACATAAATTCACCCCTCCACTTT.

This clonotype was detected only a few times. The CDR3 region is CASSFGGSQETQYF. The CDR3 DNA reads as TGTGCCAGCAGTTTCGGGGGGAGCCAAGAGACCCAGTACTTC. V gene TRBV12-3 or TRBV12-4 combines with J gene TRBJ2-5, with 7 bases aligning to TRBD2. The CDR3 sequence is 14 residues long. V shed 3 bases, J shed 1 base, and the junction held 2 bases outside the gene matches.

V usage is TRBV14 and J usage is TRBJ2-1, with D perhaps assigned TRBD1 or TRBD2 (5 bases each). Germline lookup yields CDR1 SGHDN and CDR2 FVKESK. The CDR3 is made up of 17 amino acids. Trimming took 4 bases from V and 1 from J, leaving 17 bases between them. This CDR3 reads CASSLTWGKGSYNEQFF. CDR3 bases: TGTGCCAGCAGCCTAACTTGGGGGAAAGGTTCCTACAATGAGCAGTTCTTC.

This clonotype was observed a few times. V usage is TRBV2 and J usage is TRBJ2-2; unclear D gene. CDR1 and CDR2 from the germline V gene are SNHLY and FYNNEI. With 5 bases removed from V and 0 bases from J, the gap between germline ends came to 13 bases. CDR3 length: 16 amino acids. CDR3 region: CASSLRRPSNTGELFF. CDR3 DNA sequence: TGTGCCAGCAGTCTTCGGCGGCCCTCGAACACCGGGGAGCTGTTTTTT. Variable domain in full (rest from reference TRBV2 and TRBJ2-2): EPEVTQTPSHQVTQMGQEVILRCVPISNHLYFYWYRQILGQKVEFLVSFYNNEISEKSEIFDDQFSVERPDGSNFTLKIRSTKLEDSAMYFCASSLRRPSNTGELFFGEGSRLTVL.

The rearrangement joins TRBV7-9 to TRBJ2-4; D is unclear. The CDR3 is 11 amino acids. Between the trimmed V and J ends, which lost 8 bases and 14 bases, there was a span of 16 bases. CDR1 SEHNR and CDR2 FQNEAQ come from the germline V gene (reference sequence). This CDR3 is CASGLGPTEYF. Here the CDR3 DNA reads TGTGCCAGCGGTCTCGGGCCAACCGAGTACTTC.

This clonotype was seen once. The chain employs TRBV20-1 and TRBJ1-1; 9 nucleotides line up with TRBD1. This CDR3 has 16 amino acids. V shed 0 bases and J 0 bases; nucleotides not matched to a gene: 5. Germline V gene sequence: CDR1 DFQATT, CDR2 SNEGSKA (reference sequence). The CDR3 DNA follows: TGCAGTGCTAGAGATCAGACAGGGGGTTTGAACACTGAAGCTTTCTTT. Protein sequence: CSARDQTGGLNTEAFF.

This clonotype was observed a few times. J is TRBJ1-5 and V is TRBV20-1, with D tentatively TRBD1 (5 bases). V was shortened by 1 base and J by 1 base, with 11 bases between the two germline ends. Germline CDR1 DFQATT, CDR2 SNEGSKA (reference sequence). The CDR3 loop spans 15 amino acids. The CDR3 DNA is TGCAGTGCTAGAGTTCATGGGGGAAGCAATCAGCCCCAGCATTTT. Residues: CSARVHGGSNQPQHF.

V usage is TRBV7-8 and J usage is TRBJ1-1; the D gene is possibly TRBD1 (5 bases). CDR1 and CDR2 (germline): SGHVS, FQNEAQ. CDR3 length: 16 amino acids. Trimming took off 4 bases at V and 0 bases at J, with 15 bases between the two ends. As DNA, the CDR3 is TGTGCCAGCAGCTCCAACCTGGGACCGCTGAACACTGAAGCTTTCTTT. It yields the protein CASSSNLGPLNTEAFF.

This clonotype occurred a few times. The chain combines TRBV5-1 with TRBJ1-3; no firm D call. Germline CDR1 is SGHRS and CDR2 is YFSETQ. The CDR3 is made up of 17 amino acids. The ends were cut back, 4 bases at V and 0 bases at J, with 17 bases in the middle. The CDR3 sequence is CASSLAPLGISGNTIYF. The CDR3 nucleotides are TGCGCCAGCAGCCTCGCACCCTTGGGTATCTCTGGAAACACCATATATTTT.

This clonotype has just a few counts. The CDR3 here is CATSRPSGEDYNEQFF. CDR3 DNA sequence: TGTGCCACCAGCCGACCGTCGGGGGAAGACTACAATGAGCAGTTCTTC. The V gene is TRBV15, the J gene TRBJ2-1; the D gene is possibly TRBD2 (6 bases). Germline-derived CDR1 and CDR2 are LNHNV and YYDKDF (reference sequence). The ends were cut back, 5 bases at V and 3 bases at J, with 17 bases in the middle. The CDR3 runs 16 residues.

This clonotype was counted a few times. This CDR3 reads CANDRDRGRDTQYF. Written as DNA, the CDR3 is TGTGCCAACGACCGGGACAGGGGGCGAGATACGCAGTATTTT. This chain joins TRBV24-1 and TRBJ2-3; 12 bases are a match to TRBD1. This CDR3 spans 14 amino acids. With 11 bases clipped from V and 5 bases from J, the junction kept 7 bases outside the gene matches. Germline V CDR1 and CDR2: KGHDR, SFDVKD.

This rearrangement joins TRBV11-2 to TRBJ2-5; possible D gene TRBD1, 6 bases. In germline, CDR1 is SGHAT, CDR2 FQNNGV. V lost 5 bases and J lost 1, with 14 bases in between. CDR3 length: 15 residues. The CDR3 is CASSHPRGGQETQYF. In DNA, the CDR3 is TGTGCCAGCAGCCATCCACGAGGGGGCCAAGAGACCCAGTACTTC.

The chain couples TRBV15 to TRBJ2-3; D is unresolved. The germline CDR1 and CDR2 sequences are LNHNV and YYDKDF (reference sequence). This CDR3 is built from 14 residues. Trimming left V 4 bases short and J 2 bases short, with 10 bases between. The CDR3, as DNA: TGTGCCACCAGCACATACGAGGCCACAGATACGCAGTATTTT. Residues: CATSTYEATDTQYF.

This clonotype was seen a few times. The chain links TRBV7-9 to TRBJ2-7; D is undetermined. Germline V CDR1 and CDR2: SEHNR, FQNEAQ (reference sequence). Deletions cut 5 bases from V and 4 bases from J, with 18 bases between. The CDR3 is 15 residues long. The DNA of the CDR3 is TGTGCCAGCAGCCCCCAAACTCCAGTGGGTTACGAGCAGTACTTC. Amino acid sequence: CASSPQTPVGYEQYF.

The V gene is TRBV12-3 or TRBV12-4, the J gene TRBJ2-5; 7 nucleotides agree with TRBD2. V dropped 3 bases and J dropped 8; count of bases not matched to a gene: 3. The CDR3 is 12 amino acids. The CDR3 protein is CASSFGGGTQYF. CDR3 nucleotides: TGTGCCAGCAGTTTCGGCGGGGGTACCCAGTACTTC.

This clonotype was observed many times. The chain is built from TRBV27 and TRBJ1-1; D gene uncertain. V lost 3 bases and J lost 0, with 8 bases in between. Germline V lookup: CDR1 MNHEY, CDR2 SMNVEV (reference sequence). The CDR3 sequence is 14 residues long. The CDR3 DNA reads TGTGCCAGCAGTTTTAGCAGATTGAACACTGAAGCTTTCTTT. Amino acids: CASSFSRLNTEAFF.

This clonotype has a handful of counts. The chain uses TRBV11-2 and TRBJ2-1; 7 nucleotides align to TRBD2. The CDR3 totals 16 residues. Germline V gene data show CDR1 as SGHAT and CDR2 as FQNNGV. V lost 5 bases and J lost 8; bases outside the gene matches: 15. The DNA for the CDR3 is TGTGCCAGCAGCCAGTACCTAGGCGGGAGTCCTGATGAGCAGTTCTTC. It specifies CASSQYLGGSPDEQFF.

This chain joins TRBV7-6 and TRBJ2-7; 8 bases line up with TRBD2. The germline CDR1 and CDR2 sequences are SGHVS and FNYEAQ. V was clipped by 4 bases and J by 5 bases; unmatched bases: 4. This CDR3 is built from 13 residues. Here the CDR3 reads CASSSDGGDEQYF. CDR3 bases: TGTGCCAGCAGCTCGGACGGGGGGGACGAGCAGTACTTC. The full variable domain, its missing parts supplied by reference TRBV7-6 and TRBJ2-7, is GAGVSQSPRYKVTKRGQDVALRCDPISGHVSLYWYRQALGQGPEFLTYFNYEAQQDKSGLPNDRFSAERPEGSISTLTIQRTEQRDSAMYRCASSSDGGDEQYFGPGTRLTVT.

This clonotype was seen more than once but under ten times. The J gene is TRBJ1-3, the V gene TRBV7-9; 8 bases agree with TRBD1. Germline V gene lookup returns CDR1 SEHNR and CDR2 FQNEAQ (reference sequence). V shed 4 bases, J shed 2 bases, and the junction held 7 bases outside the gene matches. There are 16 residues in the CDR3. CDR3 in amino acids: CASSSGGQATGNTIYF. CDR3 DNA: TGTGCCAGCAGCTCGGGGGGACAGGCAACTGGAAACACCATATATTTT.